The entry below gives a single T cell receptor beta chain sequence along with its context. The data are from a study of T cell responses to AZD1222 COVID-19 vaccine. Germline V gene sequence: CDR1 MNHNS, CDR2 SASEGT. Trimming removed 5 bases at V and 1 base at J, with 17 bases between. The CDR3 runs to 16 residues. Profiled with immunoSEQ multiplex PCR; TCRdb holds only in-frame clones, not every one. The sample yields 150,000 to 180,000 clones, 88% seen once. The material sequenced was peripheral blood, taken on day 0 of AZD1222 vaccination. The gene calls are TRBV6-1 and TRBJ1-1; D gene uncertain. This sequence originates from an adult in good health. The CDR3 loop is CASSQGIGRSNTEAFF. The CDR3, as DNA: TGTGCCAGCAGTCAAGGAATCGGACGGTCGAACACTGAAGCTTTCTTT.